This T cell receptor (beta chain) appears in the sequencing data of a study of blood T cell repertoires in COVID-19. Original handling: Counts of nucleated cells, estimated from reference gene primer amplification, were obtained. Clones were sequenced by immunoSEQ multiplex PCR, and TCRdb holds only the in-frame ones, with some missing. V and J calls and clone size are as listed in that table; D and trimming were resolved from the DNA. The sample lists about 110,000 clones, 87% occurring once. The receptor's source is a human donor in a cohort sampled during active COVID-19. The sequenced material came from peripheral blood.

The CDR3 is CAWRDRGLGEKLFF. CDR3 bases: TGTGCCTGGAGGGACAGGGGCCTTGGTGAAAAACTGTTTTTT. The chain employs TRBV30 and TRBJ1-4; TRBD1 matches at 9 bases. Losses at the gene ends were 3 bases for V and 7 bases for J; bases not matched to a gene: 6. There are 14 residues in the CDR3. Germline V gene sequence: CDR1 GTSNPN, CDR2 SVGIG (reference sequence).